The 10 T cell receptor beta chains in this list originate from one sample, sequenced in a study of blood T cell repertoires in COVID-19. This table comes from immunoSEQ multiplex PCR, and its TCRdb copy is limited to in-frame clones, with some not included. The profile shows tens of thousands of clones, approximately 80% of them singletons. Sequencing was performed on peripheral blood. These receptors all stem from a man between 65 and 85 years old with acute or convalescent COVID-19.

The rearrangement joins TRBV6-5 to TRBJ2-7, with 9 nucleotides matching TRBD1. There are 15 residues in the CDR3. J gave up 2 bases and V 6 bases, and 8 bases lay outside the gene matches. The germline gives CDR1 MNHEY, CDR2 SVGAGI. For the CDR3, the DNA is TGTGCCAGCAGGCCCCGAAGACAGGGGGCCTACGAGCAGTACTTC. This codes for CASRPRRQGAYEQYF.

The chain combines TRBV7-2 with TRBJ2-5, with TRBD2 matching over 10 bases. CDR1 SGHTA and CDR2 FQGNSA come from the germline V gene. J gave up 1 base and V 1 base, and 3 bases lay outside the gene matches. This CDR3 contains 16 residues. The CDR3 loop is CASSLVLAGGQETQYF. CDR3 bases: TGTGCCAGCAGCTTAGTTTTAGCGGGGGGCCAAGAGACCCAGTACTTC.

The CDR3 DNA reads TGCGCCAGCAGCTTGGCCCCGACAGGGGCGAACTATGGCTACACCTTC. Translated: CASSLAPTGANYGYTF. The gene calls are TRBV5-1 and TRBJ1-2; 8 nucleotides line up with TRBD1. CDR3 length: 16 residues. CDR1 is SGHRS, CDR2 YFSETQ, per germline. V shed 0 bases, J shed 2 bases, and the junction held 6 bases outside the gene matches.

The chain uses TRBV5-5 and TRBJ2-2, with D maybe TRBD1 (6 bases). Trimming shortened V by 1 base and J by 2 bases, and 15 bases separated the two germline ends. CDR3 length equals 17 residues. CDR1 SGHKS and CDR2 YYEKEE come from the germline V gene (reference sequence). The CDR3 loop is CASSLWETGRNTGELFF. The CDR3 DNA sequence: TGTGCCAGCAGCTTGTGGGAAACAGGGAGAAACACCGGGGAGCTGTTTTTT.

The rearrangement links TRBV18 to TRBJ2-7; 8 nucleotides match TRBD1. With 5 bases clipped from V and 3 bases from J, the junction kept 0 bases outside the gene matches. Germline CDR1 reads KGHSH; CDR2 reads LQKENI. The length of the CDR3 is 12 residues. CDR3 sequence (DNA): TGTGCCAGCTCAACAGGGGGCTACGAGCAGTACTTC. Its translation: CASSTGGYEQYF.

This chain uses TRBV7-2 with TRBJ2-7; perhaps TRBD2 as D (5 bases). Germline lookup yields CDR1 SGHTA and CDR2 FQGNSA. The V gene lost 5 bases and the J gene lost 5 bases, with 22 bases spanning the gap. The CDR3 spans 16 residues. This chain's CDR3 is CASSQRAASLSNEQYF. The CDR3 nucleotides read TGTGCCAGCAGCCAGAGGGCGGCATCCCTAAGTAACGAGCAGTACTTC.

V is TRBV7-8 and J is TRBJ2-7; D gene uncertain. V was pared by 1 base and J by 0 bases, with 10 bases between. This CDR3 region has 15 residues. Germline CDR1 is SGHVS and CDR2 is FQNEAQ. As DNA, the CDR3 is TGTGCCAGCAGCTTAGGTACGGGTAGCTCCTACGAGCAGTACTTC. It codes for CASSLGTGSSYEQYF.

The chain recombines TRBV5-1 with TRBJ2-3; TRBD2 is a possible D gene (6 bases). CDR3 length: 18 residues. Per germline, CDR1 SGHRS and CDR2 YFSETQ. Trimming stripped 0 bases from V and 3 bases from J, with 20 bases between. For the CDR3, the DNA is TGCGCCAGCAGCTTGGATGGGAGGCGGGCCCTAGTAACAGATACGCAGTATTTT. Its translation is CASSLDGRRALVTDTQYF.

The count of this clone is one. The V call is TRBV5-1, the J call TRBJ2-3, with D hard to call. The CDR3 is made up of 11 amino acids. V was trimmed by 9 bases and J by 4 bases, leaving 9 bases between them. The germline V gene has CDR1 SGHRS and CDR2 YFSETQ. The chain's CDR3 is CATPGADTQYF. CDR3 DNA: TGCGCCACCCCAGGTGCAGATACGCAGTATTTT.

This clone appeared a few times. J is TRBJ1-6 and V is TRBV18; TRBD1 matches at 7 bases. The germline V gene has CDR1 KGHSH and CDR2 LQKENI. The V gene end was trimmed by 1 base and the J gene end by 6 bases; junction bases not matched to a gene: 0. The CDR3 sequence is 14 residues long. The CDR3 sequence is CASSPQGANSPLHF. The CDR3 region has the DNA TGTGCCAGCTCACCACAGGGGGCTAATTCACCCCTCCACTTT.